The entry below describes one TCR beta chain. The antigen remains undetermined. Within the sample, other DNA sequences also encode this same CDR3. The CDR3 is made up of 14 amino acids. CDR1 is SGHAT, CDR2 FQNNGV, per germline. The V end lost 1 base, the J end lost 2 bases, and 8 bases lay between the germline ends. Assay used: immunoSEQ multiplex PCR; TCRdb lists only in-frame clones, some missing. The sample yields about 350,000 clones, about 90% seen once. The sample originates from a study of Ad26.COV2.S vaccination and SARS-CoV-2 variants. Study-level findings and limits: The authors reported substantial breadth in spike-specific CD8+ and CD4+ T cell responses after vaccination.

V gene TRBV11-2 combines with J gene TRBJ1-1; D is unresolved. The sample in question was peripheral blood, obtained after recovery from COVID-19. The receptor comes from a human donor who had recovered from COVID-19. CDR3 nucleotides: TGTGCCAGCAGCTTAGGGGCAGGAAACACTGAAGCTTTCTTT. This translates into CASSLGAGNTEAFF.